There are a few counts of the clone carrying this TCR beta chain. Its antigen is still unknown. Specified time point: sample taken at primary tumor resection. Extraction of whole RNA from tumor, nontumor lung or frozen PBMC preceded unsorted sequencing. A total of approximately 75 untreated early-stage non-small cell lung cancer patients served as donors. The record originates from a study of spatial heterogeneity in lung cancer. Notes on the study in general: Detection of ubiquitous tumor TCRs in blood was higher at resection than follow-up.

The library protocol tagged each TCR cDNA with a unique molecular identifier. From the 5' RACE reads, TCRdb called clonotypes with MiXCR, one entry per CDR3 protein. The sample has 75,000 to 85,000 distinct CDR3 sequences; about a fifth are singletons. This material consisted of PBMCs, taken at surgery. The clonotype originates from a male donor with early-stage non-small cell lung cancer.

CDR3 sequence reads: CASGRRADTQYF. In nucleotides, the CDR3 is TGTGCCAGCGGGAGAAGGGCAGATACGCAGTATTTT. The chain couples TRBV27 to TRBJ2-3; D is perhaps TRBD2 (5 bases). Germline loops: CDR1 MNHEY, CDR2 SMNVEV (reference sequence). Deletions cut 8 bases from V and 4 bases from J, with 10 bases between. This CDR3 contains 12 residues.